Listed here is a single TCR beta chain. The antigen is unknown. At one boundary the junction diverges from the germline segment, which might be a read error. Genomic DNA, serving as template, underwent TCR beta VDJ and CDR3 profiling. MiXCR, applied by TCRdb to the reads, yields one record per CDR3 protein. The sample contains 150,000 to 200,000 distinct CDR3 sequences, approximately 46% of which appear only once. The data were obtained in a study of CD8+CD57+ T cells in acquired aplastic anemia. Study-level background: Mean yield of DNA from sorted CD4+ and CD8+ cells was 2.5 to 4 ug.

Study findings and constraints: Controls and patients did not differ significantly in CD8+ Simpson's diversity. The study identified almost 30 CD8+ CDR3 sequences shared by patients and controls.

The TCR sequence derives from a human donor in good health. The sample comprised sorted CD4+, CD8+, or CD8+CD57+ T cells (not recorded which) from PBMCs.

CDR3 sequence (DNA): TGCAGTGCTCCGGAACCAGAAGAGTCCCAAGGGACCCAGTACTTC. It is translated as CSAPEPEESQGTQYF. The chain is built from TRBV20-1 and TRBJ2-5; no firm D call. The CDR3 spans 15 residues. The germline CDR1 and CDR2 sequences are DFQATT and SNEGSKA (reference sequence).